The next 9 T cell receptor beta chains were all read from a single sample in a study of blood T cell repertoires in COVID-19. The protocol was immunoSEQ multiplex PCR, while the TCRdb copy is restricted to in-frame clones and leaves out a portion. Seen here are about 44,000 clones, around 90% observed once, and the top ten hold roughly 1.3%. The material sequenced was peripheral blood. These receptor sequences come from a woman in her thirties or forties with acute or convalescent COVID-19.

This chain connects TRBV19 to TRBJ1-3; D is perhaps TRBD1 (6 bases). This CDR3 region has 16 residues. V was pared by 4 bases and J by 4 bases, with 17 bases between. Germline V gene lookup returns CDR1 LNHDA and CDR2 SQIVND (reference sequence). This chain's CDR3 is CASSTHRAGSGNTIYF. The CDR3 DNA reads TGTGCCAGTAGTACTCACAGGGCCGGGTCCGGAAACACCATATATTTT.

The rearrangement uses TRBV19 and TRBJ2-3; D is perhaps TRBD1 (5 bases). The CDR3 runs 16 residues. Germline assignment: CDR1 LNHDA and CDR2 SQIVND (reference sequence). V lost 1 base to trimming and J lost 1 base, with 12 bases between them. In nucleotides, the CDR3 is TGTGCCAGTAGTATAGCCCAGGGCCGTCGCACAGATACGCAGTATTTT. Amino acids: CASSIAQGRRTDTQYF.

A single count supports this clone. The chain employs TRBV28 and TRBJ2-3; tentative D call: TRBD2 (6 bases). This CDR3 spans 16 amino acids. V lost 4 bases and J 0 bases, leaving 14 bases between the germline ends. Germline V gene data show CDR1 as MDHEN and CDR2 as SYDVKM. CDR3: CASSSRGSGSTDTQYF. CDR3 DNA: TGTGCCAGCAGTTCCCGTGGTAGCGGAAGCACAGATACGCAGTATTTT.

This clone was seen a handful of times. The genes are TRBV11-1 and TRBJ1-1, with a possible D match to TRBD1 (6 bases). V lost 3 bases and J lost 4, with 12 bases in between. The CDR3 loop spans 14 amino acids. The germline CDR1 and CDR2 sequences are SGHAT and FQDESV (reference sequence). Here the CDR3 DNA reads TGTGCCAGCAGCTTTTGGGGGGGCGCCACTGAAGCTTTCTTT. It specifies CASSFWGGATEAFF.

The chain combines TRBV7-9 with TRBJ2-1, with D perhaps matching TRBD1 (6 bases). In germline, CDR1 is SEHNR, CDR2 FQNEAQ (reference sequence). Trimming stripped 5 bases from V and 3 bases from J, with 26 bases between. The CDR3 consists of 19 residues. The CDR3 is CASSPMWGPGPEDYNEQFF. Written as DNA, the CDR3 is TGTGCCAGCAGCCCAATGTGGGGGCCGGGACCGGAGGACTACAATGAGCAGTTCTTC. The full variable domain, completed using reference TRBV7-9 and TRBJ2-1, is DTGVSQNPRHKITKRGQNVTFRCDPISEHNRLYWYRQTLGQGPEFLTYFQNEAQLEKSRLLSDRFSAERPKGSFSTLEIQRTEQGDSAMYLCASSPMWGPGPEDYNEQFFGPGTRLTVL.

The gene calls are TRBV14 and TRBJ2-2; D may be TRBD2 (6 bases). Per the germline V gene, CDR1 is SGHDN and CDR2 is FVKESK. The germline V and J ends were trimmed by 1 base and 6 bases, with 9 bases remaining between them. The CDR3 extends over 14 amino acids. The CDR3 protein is CASSQGLDAGELFF. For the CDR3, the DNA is TGTGCCAGCAGCCAAGGACTAGACGCCGGGGAGCTGTTTTTT.

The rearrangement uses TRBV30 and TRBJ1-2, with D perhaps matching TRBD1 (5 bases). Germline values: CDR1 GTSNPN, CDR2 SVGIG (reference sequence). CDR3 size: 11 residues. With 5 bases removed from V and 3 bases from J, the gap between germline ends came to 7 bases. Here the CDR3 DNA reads TGTGCCTGGGAGGGGTACTATGGCTACACCTTC. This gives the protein CAWEGYYGYTF.

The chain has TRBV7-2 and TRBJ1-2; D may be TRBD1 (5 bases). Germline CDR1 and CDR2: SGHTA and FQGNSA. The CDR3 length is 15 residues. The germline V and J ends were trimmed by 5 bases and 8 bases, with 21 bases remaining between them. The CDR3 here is CASSQGGGYQEGYTF. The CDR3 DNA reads TGTGCCAGCAGCCAGGGAGGCGGTTATCAGGAGGGCTACACCTTC.

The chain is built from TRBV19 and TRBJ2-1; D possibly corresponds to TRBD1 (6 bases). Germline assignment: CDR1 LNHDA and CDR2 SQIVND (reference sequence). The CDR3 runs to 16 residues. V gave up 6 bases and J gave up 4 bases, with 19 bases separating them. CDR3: CASRVTAGAAYNEQFF. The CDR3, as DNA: TGTGCCAGTAGGGTTACGGCAGGGGCGGCGTACAATGAGCAGTTCTTC.